A single sample gave rise to the 27 T cell receptor beta chains below, sequenced in a study of blood T cells in healthy people across ages. A second 7 to 11 cycle PCR used barcoded and J-beta primers. TCRdb re-analysed the 5' RACE reads in MiXCR, keeping a single row per CDR3 protein. The profile shows roughly 1,800,000 distinct CDR3 sequences, about 50% of them singletons. Sequencing used blood. These receptors all stem from a middle-aged woman in good health.

The J gene is TRBJ2-7, the V gene TRBV20-1; maybe TRBD1 (6 bases). Germline V gene lookup returns CDR1 DFQATT and CDR2 SNEGSKA (reference sequence). This CDR3 comprises 13 residues. The V and J ends lost 3 bases and 3 bases respectively, with 12 bases between them. The CDR3 loop is CSASSRGYYEQYF. Here the CDR3 DNA reads TGCAGTGCTAGCAGCAGGGGTTACTACGAGCAGTACTTC.

The J gene is TRBJ2-3, the V gene TRBV20-1, with D tentatively TRBD1 (5 bases). The V and J ends lost 8 bases and 0 bases respectively, with 9 bases between them. Germline V gene sequence: CDR1 DFQATT, CDR2 SNEGSKA (reference sequence). This CDR3 region has 12 residues. DNA of the CDR3: TGCAGTTCCCCAGGGAGCACAGATACGCAGTATTTT. Protein: CSSPGSTDTQYF.

This chain connects TRBV5-1 to TRBJ2-1, with D hard to call. The germline CDR1 and CDR2 sequences are SGHRS and YFSETQ. The CDR3 sequence is 12 residues long. Trimming pared 0 bases from V and 10 bases from J, leaving 8 bases between. The CDR3 region has the DNA TGCGCCAGCAGCTTGGGAGCATGGGAGCAGTTCTTC. Its protein product is CASSLGAWEQFF.

This clonotype was detected a few times. The chain recombines TRBV12-3 or TRBV12-4 with TRBJ2-5, with D possibly being TRBD1 (5 bases). Trimming removed 3 bases at V and 3 bases at J, with 14 bases between. The CDR3 is 15 residues long. The CDR3 DNA reads as TGTGCCAGCAGTTTTAGTCAGGACAAAAAAGAGACCCAGTACTTC. It codes for CASSFSQDKKETQYF.

The chain carries TRBV6-1 and TRBJ1-5, with 9 bases matching TRBD1. The CDR3 length is 16 residues. Germline trimming cut 6 bases from V and 7 bases from J; bases unmatched to any gene: 13. CDR1 is MNHNS, CDR2 SASEGT, per germline. CDR3 bases: TGTGCCAGCAGAAAAATGGGACAGGGTGTTGGGCAGCCCCAGCATTTT. Residues: CASRKMGQGVGQPQHF.

This clonotype was seen a handful of times. The chain links TRBV7-9 to TRBJ2-1; 8 bases agree with TRBD2. Germline V CDR1 and CDR2: SEHNR, FQNEAQ (reference sequence). J lost 7 bases, V lost 7 bases, and 9 bases had no gene match. This CDR3 is built from 14 residues. CDR3 sequence: CASNPAGGVNEQFF. For the CDR3, the DNA is TGTGCCAGCAACCCTGCGGGGGGAGTAAATGAGCAGTTCTTC.

The CDR3: CASSRSGSYNSPLHF. The CDR3 bases are TGCGCCAGCAGCCGCAGTGGCTCCTATAATTCACCCCTCCACTTT. This chain joins TRBV4-1 and TRBJ1-6; D not certain. The CDR3 runs to 15 residues. V lost 4 bases and J lost 0, with 7 bases in between. CDR1 is MGHRA and CDR2 is YSYEKL in the germline V gene.

The gene calls are TRBV12-3 or TRBV12-4 and TRBJ2-5; TRBD2 matches 13 bases. The CDR3 is made up of 17 amino acids. After removal of 6 bases from V and 4 bases from J, the junction contained 11 bases not matched to a gene. CDR3 in DNA: TGTGCCAGCAGAGCCGGGACTAGCGGGGACGCCCGAGAGACCCAGTACTTC. The encoded protein is CASRAGTSGDARETQYF.

The chain has TRBV7-2 and TRBJ2-5; possibly TRBD1 for D (5 bases). Germline CDR1 is SGHTA and CDR2 is FQGNSA. The germline V and J ends were trimmed by 3 bases and 7 bases, with 9 bases remaining between them. There are 12 residues in the CDR3. The CDR3 nucleotides read TGTGCCAGCAGCTTCGACCAGGGGACCCAGTACTTC. It specifies CASSFDQGTQYF.

The rearrangement links TRBV4-3 to TRBJ1-2; D perhaps matches TRBD1 (6 bases). Germline V gene sequence: CDR1 LGHNA, CDR2 YSLEER. The V end lost 0 bases, the J end lost 0 bases, and 11 bases lay between the germline ends. This CDR3 contains 16 residues. This CDR3 reads CASSQDQGPTNYGYTF. The CDR3 nucleotides are TGCGCCAGCAGCCAAGACCAGGGGCCCACTAACTATGGCTACACCTTC.

The J gene is TRBJ2-3, the V gene TRBV12-3 or TRBV12-4; no firm D call. V was shortened by 6 bases and J by 0 bases, with 13 bases between the two germline ends. The CDR3 extends over 15 amino acids. As DNA, the CDR3 is TGTGCCAGCAGACCTCGGGTATTAAGCACAGATACGCAGTATTTT. This translates into CASRPRVLSTDTQYF.

The chain has TRBV12-3 or TRBV12-4 and TRBJ2-5; D tentatively fits TRBD1 or TRBD2 (5 bases each). Matching the DNA end better, TRBJ2-7 makes the J call doubtful. The CDR3 has 17 amino acids. In DNA, the CDR3 is TGTGCCAGCAGCCGAGGACACGGGACCTACTCGAGCTACGAGCAGTACTTC. Its translation: CASSRGHGTYSSYEQYF.

The chain recombines TRBV27 with TRBJ1-2; possible D gene TRBD1, 5 bases. Between the trimmed V and J ends, which lost 6 bases and 7 bases, there was a span of 12 bases. The CDR3 has 12 amino acids. Germline V lookup: CDR1 MNHEY, CDR2 SMNVEV (reference sequence). The CDR3, as DNA: TGTGCCAGCAGCGAGCAGGGACGTGGCTACACCTTC. This sequence encodes CASSEQGRGYTF.

Here the CDR3 DNA reads TGTGCCAGCAACCCCAGGGGCCCAGGGCCTGGGGCCAACGTCCTGACTTTC. Translated: CASNPRGPGPGANVLTF. The chain links TRBV6-1 to TRBJ2-6, with D perhaps matching TRBD1 (6 bases). V was shortened by 7 bases and J by 2 bases, with 18 bases between the two germline ends. Germline CDR1 reads MNHNS; CDR2 reads SASEGT. This CDR3 is 17 amino acids long.

V usage is TRBV5-1 and J usage is TRBJ2-1; D is uncertain. V was clipped by 1 base and J by 3 bases, with 14 bases between them. Germline-derived CDR1 and CDR2 are SGHRS and YFSETQ. The CDR3 is 16 amino acids. CDR3 sequence (DNA): TGCGCCAGCAGCTTGATTAGTGTTTTCAACTACAATGAGCAGTTCTTC. It is translated as CASSLISVFNYNEQFF. Looking up the rest from reference TRBV5-1 and TRBJ2-1 gives the full variable domain: KAGVTQTPRYLIKTRGQQVTLSCSPISGHRSVSWYQQTPGQGLQFLFEYFSETQRNKGNFPGRFSGRQFSNSRSEMNVSTLELGDSALYLCASSLISVFNYNEQFFGPGTRLTVL.

This clonotype was seen a few times. The rearrangement joins TRBV3-1 to TRBJ2-7, with no clear D. V dropped 2 bases and J dropped 0 bases, with 5 bases sitting between them. The CDR3 has 13 residues. Germline CDR1 and CDR2: LGHDT and YNNKEL (reference sequence). The CDR3 DNA follows: TGTGCCAGCAGCCAATGGGCCTCCTACGAGCAGTACTTC. This sequence encodes CASSQWASYEQYF.

The V and J genes are TRBV4-1 and TRBJ1-2; maybe TRBD1 (5 bases). This CDR3 has 11 amino acids. Trimming pared 10 bases from V and 8 bases from J, leaving 14 bases between. Germline CDR1 reads MGHRA; CDR2 reads YSYEKL. The chain's CDR3 is CATSGSGGYTF. The DNA for the CDR3 is TGCGCCACCTCAGGGAGTGGGGGCTACACCTTC.

This chain links TRBV24-1 with TRBJ2-4; 7 nucleotides match TRBD1. The J call is in doubt because the DNA end fits TRBJ2-5 better. The germline V gene has CDR1 KGHDR and CDR2 SFDVKD. The CDR3 sequence is 18 residues long. The CDR3: CATSDFPKSTGVRETQYF. In nucleotides, the CDR3 is TGTGCCACCAGTGATTTCCCCAAGTCTACAGGGGTCCGTGAGACCCAGTACTTC.

The genes are TRBV7-8 and TRBJ2-3; TRBD1 matches 7 bases. Looked up from germline, CDR1 is SGHVS and CDR2 is FQNEAQ. Trimming at V came to 1 base and at J to 6 bases, leaving 10 bases not matched to a gene. The CDR3 has 16 amino acids. This chain's CDR3 is CASSLGFRGGRDTQYF. CDR3 DNA sequence: TGTGCCAGCAGCTTAGGCTTCCGAGGGGGCCGGGATACGCAGTATTTT.

This clonotype appeared a few times. The chain is built from TRBV28 and TRBJ2-7, with 10 bases lining up with TRBD1. Germline CDR1 and CDR2: MDHEN and SYDVKM. The CDR3 sequence is 15 residues long. With V trimmed by 5 bases and J by 6 bases, 10 bases remained unmatched. CDR3 in amino acids: CASSTPGQGMVEQYF. In DNA, the CDR3 is TGTGCCAGCAGTACACCGGGACAGGGGATGGTCGAGCAGTACTTC.

The rearrangement links TRBV20-1 to TRBJ2-1; 11 bases agree with TRBD2. V was pared by 1 base and J by 6 bases, with 5 bases of the junction left unmatched. CDR3 length equals 15 residues. Germline CDR1 reads DFQATT; CDR2 reads SNEGSKA (reference sequence). The CDR3 sequence: CSARGQLAGVNEQFF. In nucleotides, the CDR3 is TGCAGTGCTAGAGGGCAACTAGCGGGGGTCAATGAGCAGTTCTTC.

This clonotype was observed once. This may stem from a read error, because a much larger clone lies one nucleotide away. This chain connects TRBV15 to TRBJ2-1; D may be TRBD1 or TRBD2 (5 bases each). CDR3 size: 15 residues. Looked up from germline, CDR1 is LNHNV and CDR2 is YYDKDF (reference sequence). The CDR3 loop is CAASRVLGTLSEQFF. The DNA of the CDR3 is TGTGCCGCCAGCAGAGTACTAGGGACGCTCAGTGAGCAGTTCTTC.

There are a few counts of this clonotype. The CDR3 spells CASSLRLAGGREEQFF. CDR3 nucleotides: TGCGCCAGCAGCTTGCGACTAGCGGGGGGGCGTGAGGAGCAGTTCTTC. The chain uses TRBV5-1 and TRBJ2-1; 14 nucleotides align to TRBD2. CDR3 length: 16 amino acids. CDR1 and CDR2 from the germline V gene are SGHRS and YFSETQ. Germline trimming cut 1 base from V and 10 bases from J; bases unmatched to any gene: 7.

The J gene is TRBJ2-1, the V gene TRBV13, with D uncertain. CDR3 length: 14 amino acids. Germline CDR1 and CDR2: PRHDT and FYEKMQ (reference sequence). V dropped 7 bases and J dropped 3 bases, with 13 bases sitting between them. The CDR3, as DNA: TGTGCCAGCATCAAATCCGGGTTCTACAATGAGCAGTTCTTC. Translation: CASIKSGFYNEQFF.

The table lists this clonotype with a count of one. The chain carries TRBV7-3 and TRBJ2-3; a weak D match, TRBD2 (7 bases). CDR3 length: 13 residues. Trimming cost V 4 bases and J 14 bases, with 19 bases left between them. Germline CDR1 is SGHTA and CDR2 is FQGTGA. CDR3 in amino acids: CASSSGRGAAPYF. The DNA of the CDR3 is TGTGCCAGCAGCTCAGGGAGGGGGGCAGCCCCGTATTTT. Full variable domain (outside the CDR3, taken from reference TRBV7-3 and TRBJ2-3): GAGVSQTPSNKVTEKGKYVELRCDPISGHTALYWYRQSLGQGPEFLIYFQGTGAADDSGLPNDRFFAVRPEGSVSTLKIQRTERGDSAVYLCASSSGRGAAPYFGPGTRLTVL.

This clonotype occurred a few times. V and J are TRBV28 and TRBJ2-1, with D maybe TRBD1 (5 bases). Germline V gene lookup returns CDR1 MDHEN and CDR2 SYDVKM. The CDR3 length is 15 residues. The germline V and J ends were trimmed by 4 bases and 0 bases, with 10 bases remaining between them. CDR3 residues: CASSSGFFSYNEQFF. The DNA of the CDR3 is TGTGCCAGCAGTTCAGGGTTCTTCTCCTACAATGAGCAGTTCTTC.

The chain joins TRBV11-2 to TRBJ2-1; D perhaps matches TRBD2 (6 bases). The CDR3 loop spans 14 amino acids. The germline CDR1 and CDR2 sequences are SGHAT and FQNNGV. Trimming took 6 bases from V and 0 from J, leaving 9 bases between them. In DNA, the CDR3 is TGTGCCAGCAGGAGGGAGGTCTCCTACAATGAGCAGTTCTTC. Its translation: CASRREVSYNEQFF.